The T cell receptor (beta chain) described here comes from a study of Ad26.COV2.S vaccination and SARS-CoV-2 variants. Study information: Recipients of Ad26.COV2.S got it intramuscularly, once or twice 56 days apart. Broader study findings: Vaccine and placebo recipients had comparable breadth of non-spike TCRs.

Treatment: 15 to 20 received Ad26.COV2.S at low or high dose, single or two shots; 5 received placebo; per-sample allocation not given. Material that was analyzed had been drawn on day 63 after the first vaccine or placebo injection. Wuhan-strain spike was delivered by a replication-incompetent Ad26 vector. V dropped 2 bases and J dropped 4; count of bases not matched to a gene: 2. The CDR3 is 14 amino acids. Germline V CDR1 and CDR2: MGHRA, YSYEKL. On this clone: What it recognizes is unknown.

The method was immunoSEQ multiplex PCR; TCRdb's version includes in-frame clones alone and lacks a portion of them. The sample contains about 350,000 clones, 85% of which appear only once. Source: peripheral blood, taken in a trial of Ad26.COV2.S vaccine versus placebo. V is TRBV4-1 and J is TRBJ2-3, with 8 bases that match TRBD1. This sequence originates from a person between 18 and 65 years old who received the Ad26.COV2.S COVID-19 vaccine or a placebo. Here the CDR3 reads CASSQWDRSDTQYF. The CDR3 region has the DNA TGCGCCAGCAGCCAATGGGACAGGTCAGATACGCAGTATTTT.